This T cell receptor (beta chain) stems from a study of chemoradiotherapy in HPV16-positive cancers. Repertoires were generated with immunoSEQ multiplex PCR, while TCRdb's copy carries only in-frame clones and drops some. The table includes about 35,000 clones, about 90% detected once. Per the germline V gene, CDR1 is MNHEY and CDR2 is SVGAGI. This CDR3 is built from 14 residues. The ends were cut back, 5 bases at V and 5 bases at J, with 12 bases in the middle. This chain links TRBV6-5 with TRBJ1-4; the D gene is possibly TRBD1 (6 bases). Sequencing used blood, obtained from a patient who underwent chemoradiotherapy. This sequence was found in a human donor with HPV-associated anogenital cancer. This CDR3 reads CASSRGGVNEKLFF. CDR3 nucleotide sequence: TGTGCCAGCAGTAGGGGGGGTGTAAATGAAAAACTGTTTTTT.